The present T cell receptor (beta chain) was sequenced within a study of shared clonotypes between healthy human individuals. This CDR3 has 13 residues. J lost 5 bases, V lost 0 bases, and 2 bases had no gene match. Per germline, CDR1 SGHDT and CDR2 YYEEEE. Original processing methods: Junction-only sequences without quality scores came from ImmunoSEQ, so filtering differed. Here immunoSEQ multiplex PCR was the method, and the copy in TCRdb shows in-frame clones only, minus some. Clonal size and the V and J genes are those of that table, whereas D and trimming came from the DNA. The sample consists of around 2.1 million clones, roughly 91% of them appearing once. Regarding this clone: Antigen specificity is unknown.

CD45RO-negative CD8 cells positively selected for CCR7 made up the naive population, which excluded terminally differentiated effector memory CD45RA+ cells. Study-wide findings and caveats: Even with large depth, rarefaction showed that sorted-subset sequencing was incomplete.

Sequenced input: naive CD8+ T cells from PBMCs. The chain couples TRBV5-6 to TRBJ2-7, with 7 bases lining up with TRBD2. This clonotype was obtained from a man younger than 35 in good health. Some clones in this sample may be carry-over from other donors' samples. CDR3 DNA sequence: TGTGCCAGCAGCTTGGCCGGGAGGCACGAGCAGTACTTC. This codes for CASSLAGRHEQYF.